This T cell receptor (beta chain) was sequenced for a study of blood T cell repertoires in COVID-19. Across the whole study: Collection of acute and convalescent COVID-19 samples took place in the United States, Italy and Spain.

Sequenced by immunoSEQ multiplex PCR; TCRdb stores in-frame clones only, minus some. The table has approximately 150,000 clones, 75% to 85% seen once. The length of the CDR3 is 15 residues. The germline V gene encodes CDR1 SGHTA and CDR2 FQGNSA. V lost 4 bases and J 0 bases, leaving 12 bases between the germline ends. The sample was peripheral blood. This chain links TRBV7-2 with TRBJ1-1; D possibly corresponds to TRBD1 (6 bases). The origin of this receptor is a woman between 50 and 59 years old with acute or convalescent COVID-19. The CDR3 here is CASSSWTVMNTEAFF. In DNA, the CDR3 is TGTGCCAGCAGCTCATGGACAGTTATGAACACTGAAGCTTTCTTT. The full variable domain, completed using reference TRBV7-2 and TRBJ1-1, is GAGVSQSPSNKVTEKGKDVELRCDPISGHTALYWYRQSLGQGLEFLIYFQGNSAPDKSGLPSDRFSAERTGGSVSTLTIQRTQQEDSAVYLCASSSWTVMNTEAFFGQGTRLTVV.